These T cell receptor beta chains were read from a single sample in a study of PD-1 blockade in mismatch repair-deficient tumors. Assay: immunoSEQ multiplex PCR; the TCRdb copy retains only in-frame clones and omits some. The sample has fewer than 45,000 clones, approximately 85% seen once. The material sequenced was peripheral blood, taken approximately 80 weeks after starting pembrolizumab. Receptors were obtained from an adult with mismatch repair-deficient cancer. CDR3s include the opening cysteine and the closing phenylalanine or tryptophan. The order of the fields is J gene, clone size, V gene, D gene, CDR3 DNA, CDR3 protein. A D gene is named only where the DNA matches it firmly. Expanded clones get a size class; other rows say once, few or many, or leave the size out.

>TRBJ1-1|-|TRBV2|-
TGTGCCAGCAGTTTTAGGGAGGAGGCTGAAGCTTTCTTT
CASSFREEAEAFF
>TRBJ2-1|once|TRBV6-5|-
TGTGCCAGCAGTTTCCCGTACAATGAGCAGTTCTTC
CASSFPYNEQFF
>TRBJ2-2|-|TRBV5-1|-
TGCGCCAGCGCGGCCACCGGGGAGCTGTTTTTT
CASAATGELFF
>TRBJ2-2|-|TRBV7-7|-
TGTGCTAGCAGCATGGGACCCCGGTTGAACACCGGGGAGCTGTTTTTT
CASSMGPRLNTGELFF
>TRBJ2-1|-|TRBV19|-
TGTGCCAGTAGTACGGGACCAAACAATGAGCAGTTCTTC
CASSTGPNNEQFF
>TRBJ1-5|-|TRBV10-2|-
TGCGCCAGCAGTGAGAAAAAGAGCAATCAGCCCCAGCATTTT
CASSEKKSNQPQHF
>TRBJ2-3|-|TRBV6-1|TRBD1
TGTGCCAGCAAGCTGACAGGGGTCTTTACAGATACGCAGTATTTT
CASKLTGVFTDTQYF
>TRBJ1-2|-|TRBV28|-
TGTGCCAGCAGTCCTCCCGGGGGCGCGAGCTATGGCTACACCTTC
CASSPPGGASYGYTF
>TRBJ1-1|-|TRBV29-1|-
TGCAGCGTTGGGTCCGGGGTAAACACTGAAGCTTTCTTT
CSVGSGVNTEAFF
>TRBJ2-7|-|TRBV20-1|-
TGCAGTGCTAGAGATAACGAGCAGTACTTC
CSARDNEQYF
>TRBJ2-2|-|TRBV7-2|-
TGTGCCAGCAGCTTAGCAAGTGGCCGACCCTTCACCGGGGAGCTGTTTTTT
CASSLASGRPFTGELFF
>TRBJ2-7|-|TRBV7-2|TRBD1
TGTGCCAGCAGCTCACCGGGACAGGGGTCTAATCAGTACTTC
CASSSPGQGSNQYF
>TRBJ2-7|-|TRBV28|-
TGTGCCAGCAGTTTGAGTCAGGGTAATACCTACGAGCAGTACTTC
CASSLSQGNTYEQYF
>TRBJ2-3|-|TRBV5-3|TRBD2
TGTGCCAGAAGCTTGAGGGATACTAGCGGGGACGGAGATACGCAGTATTTT
CARSLRDTSGDGDTQYF
>TRBJ2-7|few|TRBV19|-
TGTGCCAGTAGTGTGTCAGGAACCTACGAGCAGTACTTC
CASSVSGTYEQYF
>TRBJ2-1|-|TRBV11-2|TRBD2
TGTGCCAGCAGCCCCCGGGGGGGCGGGAGAGCCTACAATGAGCAGTTCTTC
CASSPRGGGRAYNEQFF
>TRBJ1-2|-|TRBV6-5|-
TGTGCCAGCAAGCTGCTCAGGGACACCACCGCCGGCTACACCTTC
CASKLLRDTTAGYTF
>TRBJ1-2|few|TRBV5-6|-
TGTGCCAGCAGCTTGGGAGGCAGCCTCTATGGCTACACCTTC
CASSLGGSLYGYTF
>TRBJ2-1|-|TRBV2|TRBD1
TGTGCCAGCAGTGAGGGGACAGGCGTATACAATGAGCAGTTCTTC
CASSEGTGVYNEQFF
>TRBJ2-1|once|TRBV18|TRBD1
TGTGCCAGCTCACCACCCGGGACAGATCACAATGAGCAGTTCTTC
CASSPPGTDHNEQFF
>TRBJ1-3|-|TRBV18|-
TGTGCCAGCTCACCACGGGTTGGGACCTCTGGAAACACCATATATTTT
CASSPRVGTSGNTIYF
>TRBJ1-5|-|TRBV28|-
TGTGCCAGCAGTTTCCAGGGGTACAATCAGCCCCAGCATTTT
CASSFQGYNQPQHF
>TRBJ2-1|-|TRBV5-1|TRBD2
TGCGCCAGCAGCTTCAGCGGGGTGGCCTTGTTCTTC
CASSFSGVALFF
>TRBJ1-5|-|TRBV19|TRBD1
TGTGCCAGTAGTCCTCGGACAGGGGGTAACAATCAGCCCCAGCATTTT
CASSPRTGGNNQPQHF
>TRBJ2-7|-|TRBV11-3|TRBD2
TGTGCCAGTGGAGCGGGGGCCTACGAGCAGTACTTC
CASGAGAYEQYF
>TRBJ2-7|-|TRBV11-3|-
TGTGCCAGCAGCCCGGCAGACAGCCCCTACGAGCAGTACTTC
CASSPADSPYEQYF